The clone carrying this T cell receptor beta chain has only a few counts. Trimming took 4 bases from V and 5 from J; bases not matched to a gene: 11. CDR3 size: 15 residues. Per the germline V gene, CDR1 is SGHDT and CDR2 is YYEEEE. This specimen belongs to a study of blood T cell repertoires in COVID-19. Overall study: Collection of acute and convalescent COVID-19 samples took place in the United States, Italy and Spain.

Source study methods: The assay estimated nucleated cells by amplifying reference gene primers. Only in-frame clones appear in the TCRdb table, and some are missing; sequencing was by immunoSEQ multiplex PCR. The V and J calls and clone size are taken from that table; D and trimming were inferred from the DNA. The table has 220,000 or so clones, about 80% seen once. The sequencing input was peripheral blood. The rearrangement uses TRBV5-6 and TRBJ2-5, with 7 bases identical to TRBD1. The receptor comes from a woman aged 25 to 39 who had recovered from COVID-19. The CDR3 DNA reads as TGTGCCAGCAGCCGCTCAAGACAGGGCAAGGAGACCCAGTACTTC. Translation: CASSRSRQGKETQYF.